This T cell receptor beta chain was captured by sequencing in a study of vaccination and CD4 T cells after COVID-19. Overall study context: Convalescent donors were composed of six males and four females, of whom two were Hispanic.

The Oncomine TCR Beta short-read assay was applied to DNA of cultured CD4+ T cells. TCRdb processed the PCR reads anew with MiXCR; each CDR3 protein has one entry. The table has 11,000 to 15,000 distinct CDR3 sequences, around 60% seen once. Regarding this clonotype: Its specificity is unknown.

General study findings and limits: Median SARS-CoV-2-reactive clonotype numbers went from about 20 to 38; this increase was not significant.

Treatment here: roughly 10-day PBMC culture with coronavirus spike peptide pools or control peptides (ViraFEST assay). When around nine days of culture had elapsed, CD4+ T cells were isolated by negative selection. Germline loops: CDR1 LNHNV, CDR2 YYDKDF (reference sequence). V lost 3 bases, J lost 7 bases, and 12 bases lay in between. The CDR3 is 13 residues long. The chain employs TRBV15 and TRBJ1-2; D is ambiguous. The sample taken for sequencing was CD4+ T cells from blood, cultured in vitro. This clonotype was sampled from a human donor who had recovered from COVID-19. CDR3: CATSSTSITGYTF. The CDR3, as DNA: TGTGCCACCAGCAGCACATCGATCACTGGCTACACCTTC.